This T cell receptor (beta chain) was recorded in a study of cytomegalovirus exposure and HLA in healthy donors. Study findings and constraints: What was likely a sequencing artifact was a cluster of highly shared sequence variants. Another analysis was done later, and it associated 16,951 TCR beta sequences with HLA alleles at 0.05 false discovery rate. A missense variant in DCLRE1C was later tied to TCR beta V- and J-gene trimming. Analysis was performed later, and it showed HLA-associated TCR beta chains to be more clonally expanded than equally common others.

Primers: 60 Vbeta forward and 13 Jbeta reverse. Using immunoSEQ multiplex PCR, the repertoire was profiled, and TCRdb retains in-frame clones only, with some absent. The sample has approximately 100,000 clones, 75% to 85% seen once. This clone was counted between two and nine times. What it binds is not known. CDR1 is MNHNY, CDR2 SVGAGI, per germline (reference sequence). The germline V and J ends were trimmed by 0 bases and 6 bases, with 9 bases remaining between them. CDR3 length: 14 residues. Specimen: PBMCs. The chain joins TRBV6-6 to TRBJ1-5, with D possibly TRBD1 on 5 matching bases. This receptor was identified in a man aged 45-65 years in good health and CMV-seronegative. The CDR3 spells CASSYSGGVQPQHF. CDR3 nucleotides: TGTGCCAGCAGTTACTCGGGGGGGGTTCAGCCCCAGCATTTT.